This record looks at one TCR beta chain sequence and its context. Relative to the germline gene, one junction end is altered; a read error may explain this. The record originates from a study of blood T cell repertoires in COVID-19. The overall study: Whether acute or convalescent, the COVID-19 samples came from the United States, Italy and Spain.

Ages ranged from roughly 18 to 100 years, with residence in about two dozen US areas. Germline CDR1 and CDR2: MNHEY and SVGEGT. The CDR3 covers 14 residues. The table came from immunoSEQ multiplex PCR; TCRdb's copy has only in-frame clones and leaves some out. In the table there are some 390,000 clones, under 90% of which are singletons. This sequence joins TRBV6-2 or TRBV6-3 and TRBJ2-6; 7 bases align to TRBD1. This sequence was found in a woman aged 30 to 39 who had recovered from COVID-19. The sample comprised PBMCs or T cells enriched from blood (not recorded which). CDR3 in amino acids: CASSKGAGANVPTF. CDR3 nucleotides: TGTGCCAGCAGCAAGGGGGCTGGGGCCAACGTCCCGACTTTC.